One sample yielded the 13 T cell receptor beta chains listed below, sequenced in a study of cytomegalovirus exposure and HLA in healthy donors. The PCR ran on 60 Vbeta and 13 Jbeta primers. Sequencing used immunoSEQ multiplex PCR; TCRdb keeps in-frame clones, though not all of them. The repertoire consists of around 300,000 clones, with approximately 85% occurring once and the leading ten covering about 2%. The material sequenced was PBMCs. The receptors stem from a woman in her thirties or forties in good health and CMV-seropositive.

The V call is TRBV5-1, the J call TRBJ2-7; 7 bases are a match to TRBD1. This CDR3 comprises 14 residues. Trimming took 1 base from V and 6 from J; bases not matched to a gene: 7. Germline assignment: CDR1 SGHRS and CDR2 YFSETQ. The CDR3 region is CASSLRQGSPEQYF. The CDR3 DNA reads TGCGCCAGCAGCTTGAGACAGGGATCTCCCGAGCAGTACTTC.

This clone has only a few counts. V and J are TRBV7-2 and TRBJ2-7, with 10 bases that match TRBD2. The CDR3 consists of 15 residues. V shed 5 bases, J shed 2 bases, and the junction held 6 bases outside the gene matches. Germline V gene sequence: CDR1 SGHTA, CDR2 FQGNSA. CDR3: CASSAASGGAYEQYF. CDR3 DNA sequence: TGTGCCAGCAGCGCAGCTAGCGGGGGTGCCTACGAGCAGTACTTC.

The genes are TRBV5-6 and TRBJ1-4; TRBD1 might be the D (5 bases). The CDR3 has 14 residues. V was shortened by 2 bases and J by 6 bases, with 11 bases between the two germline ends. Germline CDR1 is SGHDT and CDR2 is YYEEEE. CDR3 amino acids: CASSFKTDYEKLFF. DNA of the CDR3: TGTGCCAGCAGCTTTAAGACAGATTATGAAAAACTGTTTTTT.

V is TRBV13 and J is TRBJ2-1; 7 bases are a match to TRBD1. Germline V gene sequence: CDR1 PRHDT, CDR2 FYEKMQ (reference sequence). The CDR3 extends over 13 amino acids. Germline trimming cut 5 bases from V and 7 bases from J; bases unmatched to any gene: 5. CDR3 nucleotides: TGTGCCAGCAGCCGACAGGGAAGGAATGAGCAGTTCTTC. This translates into CASSRQGRNEQFF. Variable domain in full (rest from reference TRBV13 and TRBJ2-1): AAGVIQSPRHLIKEKRETATLKCYPIPRHDTVYWYQQGPGQDPQFLISFYEKMQSDKGSIPDRFSAQQFSDYHSELNMSSLELGDSALYFCASSRQGRNEQFFGPGTRLTVL.

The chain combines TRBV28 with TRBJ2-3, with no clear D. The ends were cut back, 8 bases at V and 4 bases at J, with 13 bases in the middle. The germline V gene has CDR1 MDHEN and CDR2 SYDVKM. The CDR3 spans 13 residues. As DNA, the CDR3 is TGTGCCAGCGGGCCTTCGAGCCCAGATACGCAGTATTTT. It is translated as CASGPSSPDTQYF.

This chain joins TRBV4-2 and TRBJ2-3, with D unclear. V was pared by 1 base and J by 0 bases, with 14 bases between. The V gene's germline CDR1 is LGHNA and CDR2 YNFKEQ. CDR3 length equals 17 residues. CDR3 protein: CASSQALYVSSTDTQYF. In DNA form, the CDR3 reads TGTGCCAGCAGCCAAGCCTTATATGTATCGAGCACAGATACGCAGTATTTT.

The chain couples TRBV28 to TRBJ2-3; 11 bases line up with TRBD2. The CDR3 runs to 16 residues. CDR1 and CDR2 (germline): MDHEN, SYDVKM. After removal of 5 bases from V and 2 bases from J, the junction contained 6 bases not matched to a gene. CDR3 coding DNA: TGTGCCAGCAGTATAGGGACTAGCGGATTCACAGATACGCAGTATTTT. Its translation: CASSIGTSGFTDTQYF.

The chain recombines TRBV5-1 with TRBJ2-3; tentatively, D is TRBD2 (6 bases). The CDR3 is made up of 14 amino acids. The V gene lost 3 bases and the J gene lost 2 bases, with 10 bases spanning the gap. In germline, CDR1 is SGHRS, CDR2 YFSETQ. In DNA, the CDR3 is TGCGCCAGCAGCTCAGGGACTGCCACAGATACGCAGTATTTT. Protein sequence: CASSSGTATDTQYF.

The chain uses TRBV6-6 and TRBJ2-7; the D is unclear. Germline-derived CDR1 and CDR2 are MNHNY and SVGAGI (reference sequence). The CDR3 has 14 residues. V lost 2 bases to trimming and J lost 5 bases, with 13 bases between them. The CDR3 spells CASSYGRSVDEQYF. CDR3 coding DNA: TGTGCCAGCAGTTACGGCAGAAGTGTCGACGAGCAGTACTTC.

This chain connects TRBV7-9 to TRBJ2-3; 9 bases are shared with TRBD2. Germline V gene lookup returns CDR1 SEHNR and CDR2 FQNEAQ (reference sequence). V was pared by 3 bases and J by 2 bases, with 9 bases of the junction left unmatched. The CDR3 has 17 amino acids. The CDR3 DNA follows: TGTGCCAGCAGCTTCTTTGGCGGGAGGGCCTCCACAGATACGCAGTATTTT. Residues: CASSFFGGRASTDTQYF.

The CDR3 DNA is TGTGCCAGCAGCTTAGGTCCGCCGACAAATCAGCCCCAGCATTTT. It codes for CASSLGPPTNQPQHF. V usage is TRBV11-2 and J usage is TRBJ1-5, with D hard to call. This CDR3 comprises 15 residues. The V gene's germline CDR1 is SGHAT and CDR2 FQNNGV. The V end was cut by 1 base, the J end by 4 bases, with 11 bases between.

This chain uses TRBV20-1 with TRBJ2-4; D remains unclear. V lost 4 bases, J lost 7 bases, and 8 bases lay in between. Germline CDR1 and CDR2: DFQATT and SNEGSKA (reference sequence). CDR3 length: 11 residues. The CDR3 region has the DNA TGCAGTGCTACCCCCCTGAACATTCAGTACTTC. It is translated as CSATPLNIQYF.

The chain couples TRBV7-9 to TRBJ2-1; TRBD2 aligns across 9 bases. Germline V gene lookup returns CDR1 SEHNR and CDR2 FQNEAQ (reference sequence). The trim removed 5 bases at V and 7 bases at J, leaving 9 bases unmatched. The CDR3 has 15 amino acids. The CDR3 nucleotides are TGTGCCAGCAGCCTGGGGACTAGCTCCAGTAATGAGCAGTTCTTC. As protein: CASSLGTSSSNEQFF.